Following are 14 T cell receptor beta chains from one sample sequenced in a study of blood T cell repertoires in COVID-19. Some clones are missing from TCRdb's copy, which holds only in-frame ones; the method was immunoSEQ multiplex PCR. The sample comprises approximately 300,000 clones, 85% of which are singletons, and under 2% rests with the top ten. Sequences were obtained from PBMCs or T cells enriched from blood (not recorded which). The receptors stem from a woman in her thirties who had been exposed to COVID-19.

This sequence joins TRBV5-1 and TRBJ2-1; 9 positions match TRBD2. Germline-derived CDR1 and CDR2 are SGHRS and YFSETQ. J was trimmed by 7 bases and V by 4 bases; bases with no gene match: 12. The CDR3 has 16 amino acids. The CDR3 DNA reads TGCGCCAGCAGCCCTCCGGGCAGGCGGGGGGGGAATGAGCAGTTCTTC. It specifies CASSPPGRRGGNEQFF.

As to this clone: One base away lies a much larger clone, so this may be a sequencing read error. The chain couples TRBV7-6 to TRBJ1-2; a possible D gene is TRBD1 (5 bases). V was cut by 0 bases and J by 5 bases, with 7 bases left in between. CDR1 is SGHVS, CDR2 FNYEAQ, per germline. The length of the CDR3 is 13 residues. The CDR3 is CASSLAREYGYTF. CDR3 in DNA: TGTGCCAGCAGCTTAGCCAGGGAATATGGCTACACCTTC. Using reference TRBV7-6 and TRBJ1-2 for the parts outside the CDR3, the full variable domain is GAGVSQSPRYKVTKRGQDVALRCDPISGHVSLYWYRQALGQGPEFLTYFNYEAQQDKSGLPNDRFSAERPEGSISTLTIQRTEQRDSAMYRCASSLAREYGYTFGSGTRLTVV.

In nucleotides, the CDR3 is TGTGCCAGCAGTTATGGGACTAGCTCTGGAGATACGCAGTATTTT. The encoded protein is CASSYGTSSGDTQYF. V and J are TRBV6-5 and TRBJ2-3, with 9 bases lining up with TRBD2. There are 15 residues in the CDR3. Germline V gives CDR1 MNHEY, CDR2 SVGAGI. Germline trimming cut 3 bases from V and 5 bases from J; bases unmatched to any gene: 6.

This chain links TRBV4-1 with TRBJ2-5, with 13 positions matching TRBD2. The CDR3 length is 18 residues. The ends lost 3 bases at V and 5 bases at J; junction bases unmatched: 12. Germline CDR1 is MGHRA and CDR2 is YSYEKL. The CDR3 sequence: CASSHASTSGRAGETQYF. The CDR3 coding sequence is TGCGCCAGCAGCCACGCAAGTACTAGCGGGAGGGCCGGGGAGACCCAGTACTTC.

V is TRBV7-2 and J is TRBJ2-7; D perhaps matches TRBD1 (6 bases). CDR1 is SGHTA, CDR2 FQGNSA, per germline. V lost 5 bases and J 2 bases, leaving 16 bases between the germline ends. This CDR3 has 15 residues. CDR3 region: CASSSRDTPAYEQYF. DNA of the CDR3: TGTGCCAGCAGCAGTAGGGACACCCCCGCCTACGAGCAGTACTTC.

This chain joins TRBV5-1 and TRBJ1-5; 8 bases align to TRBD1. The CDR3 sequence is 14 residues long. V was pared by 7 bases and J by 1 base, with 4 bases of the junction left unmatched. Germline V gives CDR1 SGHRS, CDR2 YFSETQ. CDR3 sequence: CASSTGGSNQPQHF. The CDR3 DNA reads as TGCGCCAGCTCTACAGGGGGAAGCAATCAGCCCCAGCATTTT. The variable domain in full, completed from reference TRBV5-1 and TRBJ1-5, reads KAGVTQTPRYLIKTRGQQVTLSCSPISGHRSVSWYQQTPGQGLQFLFEYFSETQRNKGNFPGRFSGRQFSNSRSEMNVSTLELGDSALYLCASSTGGSNQPQHFGDGTRLSIL.

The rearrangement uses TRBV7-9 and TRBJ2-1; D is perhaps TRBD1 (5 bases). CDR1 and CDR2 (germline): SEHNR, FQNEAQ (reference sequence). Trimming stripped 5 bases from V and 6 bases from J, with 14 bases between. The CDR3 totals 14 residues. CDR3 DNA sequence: TGTGCCAGCAGCGATCAACAAGGGGTCAATGAGCAGTTCTTC. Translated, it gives CASSDQQGVNEQFF.

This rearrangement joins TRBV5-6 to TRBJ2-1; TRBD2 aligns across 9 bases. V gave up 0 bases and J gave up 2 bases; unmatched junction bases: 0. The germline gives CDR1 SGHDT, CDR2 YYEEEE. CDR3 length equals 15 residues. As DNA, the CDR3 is TGTGCCAGCAGCTTGGGCGGGGGGGCCTACAATGAGCAGTTCTTC. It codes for CASSLGGGAYNEQFF.

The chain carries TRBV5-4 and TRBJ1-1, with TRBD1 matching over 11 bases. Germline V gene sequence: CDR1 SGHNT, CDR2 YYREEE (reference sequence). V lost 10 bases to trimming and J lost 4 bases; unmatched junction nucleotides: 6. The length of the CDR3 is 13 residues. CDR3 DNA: TGTGCCGACGGACAGGGGGCGACCACTGAAGCTTTCTTT. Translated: CADGQGATTEAFF.

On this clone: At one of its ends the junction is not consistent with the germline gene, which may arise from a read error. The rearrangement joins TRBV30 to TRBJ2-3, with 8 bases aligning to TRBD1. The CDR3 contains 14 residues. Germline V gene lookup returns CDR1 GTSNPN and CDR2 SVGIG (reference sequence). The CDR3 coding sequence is TGTGCCTGGAACGGACAGGGAAGCATAGATACGCAGTATTTT. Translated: CAWNGQGSIDTQYF.

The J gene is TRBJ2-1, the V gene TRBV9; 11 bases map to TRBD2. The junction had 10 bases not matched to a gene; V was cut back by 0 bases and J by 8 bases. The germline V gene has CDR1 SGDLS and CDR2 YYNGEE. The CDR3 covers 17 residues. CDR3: CASSVEVLAGGPDEQFF. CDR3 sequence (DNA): TGTGCCAGCAGCGTAGAGGTGCTAGCGGGAGGACCGGATGAGCAGTTCTTC.

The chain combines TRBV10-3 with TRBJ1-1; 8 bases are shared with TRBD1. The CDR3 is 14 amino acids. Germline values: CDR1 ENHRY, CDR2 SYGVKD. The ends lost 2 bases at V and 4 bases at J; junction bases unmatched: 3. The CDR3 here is CAISEGQGTTEAFF. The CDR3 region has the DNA TGTGCCATCAGTGAGGGACAGGGAACCACTGAAGCTTTCTTT.

The CDR3 here is CASSLPQGDEQFF. CDR3 nucleotide sequence: TGTGCCAGCAGTTTACCCCAGGGGGATGAGCAGTTCTTC. The chain uses TRBV27 and TRBJ2-1; 7 nucleotides match TRBD1. With 2 bases clipped from V and 8 bases from J, the junction kept 3 bases outside the gene matches. The CDR3 runs 13 residues. The V gene's germline CDR1 is MNHEY and CDR2 SMNVEV (reference sequence).

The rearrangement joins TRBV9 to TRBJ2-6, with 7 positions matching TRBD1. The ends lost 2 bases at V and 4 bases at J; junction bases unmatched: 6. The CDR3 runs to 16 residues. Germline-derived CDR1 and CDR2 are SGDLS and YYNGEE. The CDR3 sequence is CASSVVTGAGANVLTF. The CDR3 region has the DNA TGTGCCAGCAGCGTGGTTACAGGGGCCGGGGCCAACGTCCTGACTTTC.